These 13 T cell receptor beta chains were all obtained from the same sample, sequenced in a study of cytomegalovirus exposure and HLA in healthy donors (dated by TCRdb to 2017 to 2019). Library creation used the immunoSEQ multiplex PCR assay. For the multiplex PCR, a mixture combining 60 forward primers for TCR Vbeta segments and 13 reverse primers for TCR Jbeta segments was used. Sourced from immuneACCESS, this table was stored by TCRdb with only in-frame sequences that have V and J called. A share of the clones is absent; for the studies checked, an unresolved V gene accounts for under half, and the remainder has no known explanation. Across this sample there are about 160,000 clones, with 75% to 90% seen only once. The ten largest clonotypes hold 1.5% to 2% of the sample. Input material: PBMCs. These TCRs come from a woman aged 18-29 years in good health and CMV-seronegative.

The chain uses TRBV7-2 and TRBJ2-5; the D gene is possibly TRBD1 (6 bases). CDR3 length: 14 residues. V was trimmed by 5 bases and J by 5 bases, leaving 15 bases between them. Looked up from germline, CDR1 is SGHTA and CDR2 is FQGNSA. DNA for the CDR3: TGTGCCAGCAGCAAAGACAGGCTAGGGGAGACCCAGTACTTC. Translation: CASSKDRLGETQYF. Full variable domain (missing parts from reference TRBV7-2 and TRBJ2-5): GAGVSQSPSNKVTEKGKDVELRCDPISGHTALYWYRQSLGQGLEFLIYFQGNSAPDKSGLPSDRFSAERTGGSVSTLTIQRTQQEDSAVYLCASSKDRLGETQYFGPGTRLLVL.

The V call is TRBV19, the J call TRBJ1-5; D perhaps matches TRBD1 (5 bases). The CDR3 has 15 amino acids. The germline V gene has CDR1 LNHDA and CDR2 SQIVND (reference sequence). The V end was cut by 8 bases, the J end by 4 bases, with 18 bases between. The DNA for the CDR3 is TGTGCCAGTCGAGATGGGGACTTGGTTAATCAGCCCCAGCATTTT. This encodes CASRDGDLVNQPQHF.

The rearrangement links TRBV2 to TRBJ1-1; no clear D. The CDR3 consists of 15 residues. Germline lookup yields CDR1 SNHLY and CDR2 FYNNEI. The V gene lost 7 bases and the J gene lost 0 bases, with 15 bases spanning the gap. DNA for the CDR3: TGTGCCAGCACCCCCGAGGGCGTTTTGAACACTGAAGCTTTCTTT. Its protein product is CASTPEGVLNTEAFF.

The chain employs TRBV28 and TRBJ1-6; 7 bases match TRBD1. V lost 6 bases and J lost 13; bases outside the gene matches: 21. Germline V gives CDR1 MDHEN, CDR2 SYDVKM. The CDR3 has 17 residues. CDR3 DNA: TGTGCCAGCAGCCTTTACTCCCGGGACAGAAGGATTGGTCCCCTCCACTTT. This sequence encodes CASSLYSRDRRIGPLHF.

The chain is built from TRBV2 and TRBJ1-6, with TRBD1 identical over 7 bases. CDR1 and CDR2 (germline): SNHLY, FYNNEI. V gave up 6 bases and J gave up 8 bases; unmatched junction bases: 7. CDR3 length: 14 amino acids. In DNA, the CDR3 is TGTGCCAGCAGCAAGGACAGGCGCGATTCACCCCTCCACTTT. The encoded protein is CASSKDRRDSPLHF. Variable domain in full (rest from reference TRBV2 and TRBJ1-6): EPEVTQTPSHQVTQMGQEVILRCVPISNHLYFYWYRQILGQKVEFLVSFYNNEISEKSEIFDDQFSVERPDGSNFTLKIRSTKLEDSAMYFCASSKDRRDSPLHFGNGTRLTVT.

This chain connects TRBV6-1 to TRBJ2-7, with 11 bases matching TRBD2. This CDR3 comprises 15 residues. Unmatched junction bases numbered 6, after V lost 6 bases and J lost 2 bases. Germline loops: CDR1 MNHNS, CDR2 SASEGT. For the CDR3, the DNA is TGTGCCAGCAGGGTACTAGCGGGAGCCACCTACGAGCAGTACTTC. Encoded protein: CASRVLAGATYEQYF.

The genes are TRBV2 and TRBJ2-7; TRBD2 aligns across 10 bases. Per germline, CDR1 SNHLY and CDR2 FYNNEI. V shed 2 bases, J shed 3 bases, and the junction held 1 base outside the gene matches. CDR3 size: 14 residues. The CDR3 DNA reads TGTGCCAGCAGTGAAACTAGCGGGATCTACGAGCAGTACTTC. It is translated as CASSETSGIYEQYF.

The V call is TRBV4-1, the J call TRBJ2-2, with 7 nucleotides matching TRBD1. The CDR3 extends over 17 amino acids. The germline CDR1 and CDR2 sequences are MGHRA and YSYEKL. V lost 0 bases and J lost 4; bases outside the gene matches: 8. Here the CDR3 DNA reads TGCGCCAGCAGCCAAGATCTAGGGGGCTTAGGCACCGGGGAGCTGTTTTTT. Translated: CASSQDLGGLGTGELFF.

The rearrangement links TRBV6-4 to TRBJ2-3; the D gene is possibly TRBD1 (6 bases). CDR1 and CDR2 (germline): MRHNA, SNTAGT. Trimming shortened V by 4 bases and J by 3 bases, and 14 bases separated the two germline ends. The CDR3 has 15 amino acids. CDR3 region: CASSVSVGATDTQYF. Here the CDR3 DNA reads TGTGCCAGCAGTGTTTCGGTGGGGGCAACAGATACGCAGTATTTT.

The table lists this clone with a count of one. The CDR3 sequence is CASSYSINGNQPQHF. In nucleotides, the CDR3 is TGTGCCAGCAGTTACTCCATCAATGGCAATCAGCCCCAGCATTTT. The rearrangement links TRBV6-5 to TRBJ1-5; no definite D call. V was cut by 0 bases and J by 2 bases, with 8 bases left in between. Germline CDR1 is MNHEY and CDR2 is SVGAGI. The CDR3 totals 15 residues.

The chain combines TRBV10-3 with TRBJ2-5, with 9 bases matching TRBD2. The CDR3 totals 16 residues. Per the germline V gene, CDR1 is ENHRY and CDR2 is SYGVKD. V dropped 6 bases and J dropped 5; count of bases not matched to a gene: 13. The CDR3 DNA sequence: TGTGCCATCAGCCCTAAAGGGCTAGCGGGAATGGAGACCCAGTACTTC. It translates to CAISPKGLAGMETQYF.

The table lists this clone with a few counts. The genes are TRBV6-1 and TRBJ2-1; tentative D call: TRBD2 (6 bases). CDR1 is MNHNS, CDR2 SASEGT, per germline. The CDR3 is 13 residues long. Trimming stripped 4 bases from V and 3 bases from J, with 7 bases between. CDR3 in DNA: TGTGCCAGCAGTGCCGGGGGCTACAATGAGCAGTTCTTC. This encodes CASSAGGYNEQFF.

Note on this clone: The junction shows a germline mismatch at one end, possibly a read error. The V and J genes are TRBV10-1 and TRBJ2-7, with D hard to call. CDR1 is WNHNN, CDR2 SYGVQD, per germline (reference sequence). The CDR3 is made up of 13 amino acids. The CDR3 DNA is TGCGCCAGCCGGCGATTGGGCTCCCACGAGCAGTACTTC. As protein: CASRRLGSHEQYF.